Sequencing of this TCR beta chain was carried out in a study of shared clonotypes between healthy human individuals. TCRdb keeps only in-frame clones here, not all; method: immunoSEQ multiplex PCR. The repertoire consists of over a million clones, with roughly 96% occurring once and the leading ten covering about 1.2%. Sequencing was carried out using naive CD4+ T cells sorted from blood. Subset denoted: CD45RA+ positively selected. The sequence was obtained from a man aged 25-40 years in good health.

CDR3 DNA sequence: TGTGCCAGCAGTGTTAGTCGGGTCCCCGAGGAGACCCAGTACTTC. Translating it yields CASSVSRVPEETQYF. The V call is TRBV6-1, the J call TRBJ2-5, with D hard to call. The CDR3 consists of 15 residues. Germline CDR1 reads MNHNS; CDR2 reads SASEGT. Deletions cut 4 bases from V and 5 bases from J, with 17 bases between.